The present entry profiles one T cell receptor (beta chain) with its context. Its specificity is unknown. This record comes from a study of shared clonotypes between healthy human individuals. Study findings and constraints: The authors sampled blood alone, and tissue repertoires likely differ. Several donors showed sharing of about 4.7% of naive CD4 clonotypes.

Per germline, CDR1 SGHRS and CDR2 YFSETQ. CDR3 length: 15 residues. V dropped 1 base and J dropped 5 bases, with 15 bases sitting between them. A CD45RA+ naive subset and a CD45RA-negative memory subset were split from CD4+ cells. Only in-frame clones appear in the TCRdb table, and some are missing; sequencing was by immunoSEQ multiplex PCR. The sample carries about 1.5 million clones, 95% to 97% recorded once. This TCR was sampled from a man aged 25 to 40 in good health. The V gene is TRBV5-1, the J gene TRBJ2-5, with D tentatively TRBD1 or TRBD2 (5 bases each). Sequencing used naive CD4+ T cells sorted from blood. Specified subset: CD45RA+ positively selected. DNA of the CDR3: TGCGCCAGCAGCTTGACCTGGGACCGACGGGAGACCCAGTACTTC. This encodes CASSLTWDRRETQYF.